This T cell receptor (beta chain) was identified in a study of T cell clusters in autoimmune cytopenias. By frequency, this clonotype registers medium-sized. The CDR3 spans 13 residues. Germline lookup yields CDR1 MNHNS and CDR2 SASEGT. One tube held mixed TRB-A and TRB-B primer pools for touch-down PCR. From the multiplex PCR reads, TCRdb lists one entry per CDR3 protein and no DNA. The listing records 3,500 to 4,000 distinct CDR3 sequences. Some 38,000 genome equivalents of blood DNA were amplified for TRB. This sample also belongs to another study, concerning T cell repertoires in aging, cancer and after chemotherapy. That source adds: Repeat sampling of healthy donors over several months to years showed clear clonal overlap. Compared with age-matched healthy donors, untreated hematological or solid cancer patients showed higher blood TCR clonality.

This chain joins TRBV6-1 and TRBJ1-2; TCRdb indicates TRBD1, and absent DNA this call remains unverified. This clonotype originated in a human donor in good health. Sequenced material: peripheral blood. The CDR3 here is CASSHTGEGGYTF.